Below are 23 T cell receptor beta chains sequenced from a single sample in a study of blood T cells in healthy people across ages. A second PCR of roughly 6 to 12 cycles used a sample-barcoded 5' primer and a J-beta primer mix. A single record per CDR3 protein comes from TCRdb applying MiXCR to the 5' RACE reads. The sample carries approximately 1,700,000 distinct CDR3 sequences, more than 35% recorded once. Material for sequencing was blood. Receptors were obtained from a human donor in good health.

This clonotype was picked up one time. The chain carries TRBV9 and TRBJ2-1, with D possibly being TRBD1 or TRBD2 (5 bases each). The DNA end favors TRBJ2-7, so the J call may be wrong. The CDR3 is 16 residues long. The germline gives CDR1 SGDLS, CDR2 YYNGEE. The CDR3, as DNA: TGTGCCAGCAGCCATCCGGGACCCCAATCCTACAATGAGCAGTACTTC. Translating it yields CASSHPGPQSYNEQYF.

The chain couples TRBV7-8 to TRBJ2-1, with D uncertain. CDR3 length equals 16 residues. Germline V gene sequence: CDR1 SGHVS, CDR2 FQNEAQ. V shed 1 base and J shed 2 bases, with 12 bases lying between them. In DNA form, the CDR3 reads TGTGCCAGCAGCTTAGGCTGGCTGCCTGCCTACAATGAGCAGTTCTTC. This translates into CASSLGWLPAYNEQFF. The whole variable domain, filled in from reference TRBV7-8 and TRBJ2-1, reads GAGVSQSPRYKVAKRGQDVALRCDPISGHVSLFWYQQALGQGPEFLTYFQNEAQLDKSGLPSDRFFAERPEGSVSTLKIQRTQQEDSAVYLCASSLGWLPAYNEQFFGPGTRLTVL.

Concerning this clonotype itself: One end of the junction does not line up with germline, which may come from a read error. The genes are TRBV5-1 and TRBJ2-7; 7 bases map to TRBD2. Germline CDR1 reads SGHRS; CDR2 reads YFSETQ. CDR3 size: 15 residues. The chain's CDR3 is CASSSGLPNSYGQYF. DNA of the CDR3: TGCGCCAGCAGCTCGGGACTACCAAACTCCTACGGGCAGTACTTC.

This clonotype was seen just once. The V gene is TRBV4-2, the J gene TRBJ2-3; 9 bases match TRBD2. The length of the CDR3 is 18 residues. The trim removed 5 bases at V and 6 bases at J, leaving 18 bases unmatched. In germline, CDR1 is LGHNA, CDR2 YNFKEQ. The CDR3 nucleotides are TGTGCCAGCAGCACCCGACCCCCTTTGGCGGGGGGGCCGGATACGCAGTATTTT. Protein sequence: CASSTRPPLAGGPDTQYF.

The V call is TRBV4-1, the J call TRBJ2-4, with 7 bases aligning to TRBD1. There are 15 residues in the CDR3. V shed 0 bases and J 13 bases; nucleotides not matched to a gene: 12. Germline V CDR1 and CDR2: MGHRA, YSYEKL. The CDR3 sequence is CASSQDETGSYEQYF. The CDR3 DNA is TGCGCCAGCAGCCAAGATGAGACAGGGTCCTATGAGCAGTACTTC.

The chain employs TRBV28 and TRBJ2-5; TRBD1 matches 8 bases. TRBJ2-7 matches the DNA end more closely, so the J call is doubtful. Germline assignment: CDR1 MDHEN and CDR2 SYDVKM. This CDR3 has 13 amino acids. The CDR3 DNA is TGTGCCAGCGGTCTAACAGGGGGCTACGAGCAGTACTTC. This translates into CASGLTGGYEQYF.

The rearrangement joins TRBV12-3 or TRBV12-4 to TRBJ1-1; D is unclear. This CDR3 comprises 12 residues. V was clipped by 3 bases and J by 5 bases, with 7 bases between them. CDR3 in amino acids: CASSFRLTEAFF. The CDR3 DNA sequence: TGTGCCAGCAGTTTCAGGTTGACTGAAGCTTTCTTT.

The chain couples TRBV5-1 to TRBJ2-3; possibly TRBD2 for D (6 bases). The germline gives CDR1 SGHRS, CDR2 YFSETQ. With 4 bases removed from V and 3 bases from J, the gap between germline ends came to 18 bases. CDR3 length equals 16 residues. For the CDR3, the DNA is TGCGCCAGCAGCCGGACTGGAGGGGTTGAGACAGATACGCAGTATTTT. It yields the protein CASSRTGGVETDTQYF.

The table lists this clonotype with a few counts. The J gene is TRBJ1-2, the V gene TRBV5-1, with 9 bases aligning to TRBD1. The junction had 7 bases not matched to a gene; V was cut back by 4 bases and J by 0 bases. The CDR3 is 16 residues long. CDR1 is SGHRS and CDR2 is YFSETQ in the germline V gene. CDR3 protein: CASSRGQGTPNYGYTF. CDR3 DNA sequence: TGCGCCAGCAGCCGGGGACAGGGAACTCCTAACTATGGCTACACCTTC. Based on the CDR3 plus reference TRBV5-1 and TRBJ1-2, the full variable domain is KAGVTQTPRYLIKTRGQQVTLSCSPISGHRSVSWYQQTPGQGLQFLFEYFSETQRNKGNFPGRFSGRQFSNSRSEMNVSTLELGDSALYLCASSRGQGTPNYGYTFGSGTRLTVV.

The chain joins TRBV20-1 to TRBJ2-4; D remains ambiguous. The end of the DNA aligns better with TRBJ2-7, so the J call may be wrong. Germline V gene data show CDR1 as DFQATT and CDR2 as SNEGSKA (reference sequence). This CDR3 is built from 13 residues. The CDR3 nucleotides are TGCAGTGCTAGAGCCCCTCCGGACTACGAGCAGTACTTC. It yields the protein CSARAPPDYEQYF.

A word on this clonotype: A much larger clone differs by one base, so this may be a read error. The J gene is TRBJ1-2, the V gene TRBV6-5, with 10 positions matching TRBD1. The CDR3 loop spans 20 amino acids. Germline-derived CDR1 and CDR2 are MNHEY and SVGAGI. CDR3 coding DNA: TGTACCAGCAGTTACTCGCTAAGGGGGACAGGGGACCCTTTCTCCTATGGCTACACCTTC. This codes for CTSSYSLRGTGDPFSYGYTF.

The rearrangement uses TRBV6-2 or TRBV6-3 and TRBJ2-7; a weak D match, TRBD1 (6 bases). V lost 2 bases and J 0 bases, leaving 14 bases between the germline ends. This CDR3 has 16 residues. Germline CDR1 reads MNHEY; CDR2 reads SVGEGT. As DNA, the CDR3 is TGTGCCAGCAGTTACGGCCCCGGGACATCCTCCTACGAGCAGTACTTC. Translated: CASSYGPGTSSYEQYF.

This clonotype was picked up one time. The V and J genes are TRBV12-3 or TRBV12-4 and TRBJ1-4; possible D gene TRBD1, 6 bases. Trimming cost V 4 bases and J 5 bases, with 17 bases left between them. The CDR3 is 16 amino acids. The CDR3 protein is CASSSGKDSSNEKLFF. The DNA for the CDR3 is TGTGCCAGCAGTTCCGGGAAGGACAGTTCGAATGAAAAACTGTTTTTT.

The chain joins TRBV7-2 to TRBJ1-2; D remains unclear. V shed 1 base and J shed 0 bases, with 9 bases lying between them. This CDR3 comprises 15 residues. Germline V gene data show CDR1 as SGHTA and CDR2 as FQGNSA. Here the CDR3 DNA reads TGTGCCAGCAGCTTAGGGAATGGGCCTAACTATGGCTACACCTTC. It translates to CASSLGNGPNYGYTF.

The gene calls are TRBV11-1 and TRBJ1-2; D is ambiguous. CDR3 length: 14 residues. Between the trimmed V and J ends, which lost 6 bases and 4 bases, there was a span of 15 bases. Germline V lookup: CDR1 SGHAT, CDR2 FQDESV (reference sequence). The CDR3 loop is CASRPTSTPYGYTF. CDR3 DNA sequence: TGTGCCAGCAGACCGACATCTACTCCCTATGGCTACACCTTC.

Remarks on this clonotype: A much larger clone lies a single base off, so this may be a read error. This chain joins TRBV29-1 and TRBJ2-4; either TRBD1 or TRBD2 may fit D (6 bases each). The tail of the sequence fits TRBJ2-7 better, so the J call may be wrong. The germline CDR1 and CDR2 sequences are SQVTM and ANQGSEA. This CDR3 region has 15 residues. The CDR3 loop is CSLEDRTQGGNEQYF. In nucleotides, the CDR3 is TGCAGCCTTGAAGATCGAACACAGGGAGGTAACGAGCAGTACTTC.

The CDR3 sequence: CASSLKTDYRETQYF. The DNA for the CDR3 is TGTGCCAGCAGCTTAAAGACCGACTATCGGGAGACCCAGTACTTC. V and J are TRBV7-9 and TRBJ2-5; D possibly corresponds to TRBD2 (5 bases). The V gene lost 2 bases and the J gene lost 5 bases, with 15 bases spanning the gap. The germline CDR1 and CDR2 sequences are SEHNR and FQNEAQ (reference sequence). CDR3 size: 15 residues.

This chain connects TRBV30 to TRBJ1-2; D perhaps matches TRBD1 (5 bases). V gave up 3 bases and J gave up 4 bases, with 12 bases separating them. This CDR3 comprises 13 residues. Germline V gives CDR1 GTSNPN, CDR2 SVGIG (reference sequence). CDR3: CAWRMKGLYGYTF. In DNA, the CDR3 is TGTGCCTGGAGGATGAAGGGGCTCTATGGCTACACCTTC.

This clonotype was seen a few times. The V and J genes are TRBV5-1 and TRBJ1-2, with a possible D match to TRBD1 (6 bases). V dropped 4 bases and J dropped 4 bases, with 11 bases sitting between them. CDR1 is SGHRS and CDR2 is YFSETQ in the germline V gene. The CDR3 covers 13 residues. The CDR3 DNA follows: TGCGCCAGCAGCGTGGACAGTACCTATGGCTACACCTTC. Its protein is CASSVDSTYGYTF.

This chain links TRBV6-1 with TRBJ1-5; D might be TRBD1 (6 bases). The CDR3 totals 16 residues. Trimming left V 2 bases short and J 6 bases short, with 17 bases between. Germline V lookup: CDR1 MNHNS, CDR2 SASEGT. CDR3 sequence (DNA): TGTGCCAGCAGTGAAATCGGGGGCAGGGTAAGTCAGCCCCAGCATTTT. This encodes CASSEIGGRVSQPQHF.

The CDR3 bases are TGTGCCAGCAGCCCCTGGGGACAGGGGTCCCACAATGAGCAGTTCTTC. Translating gives CASSPWGQGSHNEQFF. The chain has TRBV14 and TRBJ2-1, with 10 nucleotides matching TRBD1. Germline V CDR1 and CDR2: SGHDN, FVKESK. With 4 bases clipped from V and 5 bases from J, the junction kept 8 bases outside the gene matches. The CDR3 is 16 residues long.

Notes on this clonotype: The junction shows a germline mismatch at one end, possibly a read error. The rearrangement uses TRBV25-1 and TRBJ2-6; 10 nucleotides agree with TRBD1. This CDR3 contains 17 residues. CDR1 and CDR2 (germline): MGHDK, SYGVNS. CDR3 region: CASIRTGGVSGANVRTF. Written as DNA, the CDR3 is TGTGCCAGCATCCGGACAGGGGGGGTATCTGGGGCCAACGTCCGGACTTTC.

This clonotype was observed many times. The junction shows a germline mismatch at one end, possibly a read error. The chain has TRBV4-3 and TRBJ1-4; maybe TRBD1 (6 bases). CDR3 length: 15 amino acids. Germline CDR1 reads LGHNA; CDR2 reads YSLEER. The chain's CDR3 is CASSQARGRNGKLFF. CDR3 DNA: TGCGCCAGCAGCCAAGCAAGGGGGAGAAATGGAAAACTGTTTTTT.